This T cell receptor beta chain was sequenced in a study of T cell responses to AZD1222 COVID-19 vaccine. Points from the study as a whole: Spike-specific TCR breadth and depth rose after two AZD1222 doses. Repertoires were obtained only post-peak T cell response.

Notes on this clone: Antigen unknown.

Germline CDR1 and CDR2: SGHTA and FQGNSA. The V end was cut by 4 bases, the J end by 2 bases, with 17 bases between. This CDR3 comprises 16 residues. Assay used: immunoSEQ multiplex PCR; TCRdb lists only in-frame clones, some missing. This table holds approximately 180,000 clones, around 90% found once. Source: peripheral blood, taken 28 days after the second AZD1222 dose. The J gene is TRBJ2-5, the V gene TRBV7-2; D perhaps matches TRBD1 (6 bases). The TCR comes from an adult who received the AZD1222 COVID-19 vaccine. In DNA, the CDR3 is TGTGCCAGCAGCTCCACAGGGACCACAGGACAAGAGACCCAGTACTTC. Protein sequence: CASSSTGTTGQETQYF. Complete variable domain (other parts from reference TRBV7-2 and TRBJ2-5): GAGVSQSPSNKVTEKGKDVELRCDPISGHTALYWYRQSLGQGLEFLIYFQGNSAPDKSGLPSDRFSAERTGGSVSTLTIQRTQQEDSAVYLCASSSTGTTGQETQYFGPGTRLLVL.